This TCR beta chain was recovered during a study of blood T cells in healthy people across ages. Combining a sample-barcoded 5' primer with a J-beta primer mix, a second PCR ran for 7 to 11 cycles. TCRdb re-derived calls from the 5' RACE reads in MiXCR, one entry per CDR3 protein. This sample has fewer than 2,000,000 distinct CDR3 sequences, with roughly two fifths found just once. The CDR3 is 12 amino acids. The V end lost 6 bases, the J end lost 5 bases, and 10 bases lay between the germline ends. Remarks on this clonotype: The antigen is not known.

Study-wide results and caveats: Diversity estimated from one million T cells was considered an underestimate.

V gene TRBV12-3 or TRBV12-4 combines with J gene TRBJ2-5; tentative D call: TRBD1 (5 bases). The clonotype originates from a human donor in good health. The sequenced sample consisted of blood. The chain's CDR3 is CASRGLGETQYF. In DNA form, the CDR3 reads TGTGCCAGCAGGGGGCTAGGGGAGACCCAGTACTTC.